The source of this T cell receptor beta chain is a study of T cells in Graves' hyperthyroidism and ophthalmopathy. Comment on this clonotype: This may be a read error: a much more frequent sequence differs by one nucleotide.

Germline CDR1 is LNHNV and CDR2 is YYDKDF (reference sequence). Trimming shortened V by 2 bases and J by 1 base, and 5 bases separated the two germline ends. The CDR3 contains 13 residues. Authors of the study amplified TCR beta CDR3 regions from RNA transcripts. First-round RT-PCR with HTBI primers amplified the TCR CDR3 region. Each CDR3 protein is one row after TCRdb ran MiXCR on the multiplex PCR reads. The repertoire has hundreds of thousands of distinct CDR3 sequences, 46% of them found once; the top ten carry just over 8%. Graves' hyperthyroidism was deemed stable absent ophthalmopathy progression within 18 months. A patient was excluded if there was uncontrolled infection, other autoimmune disease, pregnancy or lactation.

This TCR derives from a young woman with Graves' hyperthyroidism. Sequenced input: peripheral blood or thyroid tissue (not recorded which). This rearrangement joins TRBV15 to TRBJ1-1; no definite D call. The CDR3 spells CATSRRSNTEAFF. The CDR3 nucleotides read TGTGCCACCAGCAGACGATCGAACACTGAAGCTTTCTTT.